These 21 T cell receptor beta chains were sequenced from one sample in a study of read filtering for tumor transcriptome and immune sequencing (dated by TCRdb to between 2020 and 2021). Sequencing was carried out with an Illumina HiSeq 4000. The Immunoverse kit was used to build TCR libraries from 400 ng RNA, with molecular barcoded adaptors covering alpha/delta and beta/gamma chains. The public reads were quality trimmed at Q25 with fastp and then assembled into clones with MiXCR by TCRdb, keeping productive beta chains. Rows with a matching CDR3 protein are joined into one entry that keeps the most common DNA and genes. Within this sample are tens of thousands of distinct CDR3 sequences, with roughly an eighth of them counted one time only. 27% of the sample belongs to the ten largest clones. The source material was a population of CD138-negative cells sorted from bone marrow. The sample's cell subset or site label, decoded: bone marrow mononuclear cells depleted of CD138+ plasma/myeloma cells by negative magnetic selection. Receptor source: a donor at least 40 years old with multiple myeloma.

This clonotype was counted between two and nine times. A read error may be the cause here, since a much bigger clone is one base away. The V call is TRBV12-3 or TRBV12-4, the J call TRBJ1-1, with D hard to call. The V and J ends lost 6 bases and 4 bases respectively, with 18 bases between them. This CDR3 is built from 15 residues. The CDR3 sequence: CASSPSYGPSTEAFF. The CDR3 DNA reads as TGTGCCAGCAGCCCTTCATACGGTCCGAGCACTGAAGCTTTCTTT.

This clonotype was counted at least ten times. The CDR3 DNA reads TGCAGTGCTAGAGAATCGGACAGGCTCACAGATACGCAGTATTTT. It encodes CSARESDRLTDTQYF. This chain connects TRBV20-1 to TRBJ2-3; 7 nucleotides match TRBD1. V lost 0 bases and J lost 2; bases outside the gene matches: 5. Germline lookup yields CDR1 DFQATT and CDR2 SNEGSKA (reference sequence). The CDR3 contains 15 residues.

This clonotype has a count of ten or more. The chain is built from TRBV28 and TRBJ1-1; possible D gene TRBD1, 5 bases. Germline lookup yields CDR1 MDHEN and CDR2 SYDVKM. This CDR3 spans 14 amino acids. Between the trimmed V and J ends, which lost 4 bases and 7 bases, there was a span of 16 bases. In DNA, the CDR3 is TGTGCCAGCAGTTCCGCCCACGACAGCTTTGAAGCTTTCTTT. Translated, it gives CASSSAHDSFEAFF.

This clonotype was recorded many times. The gene calls are TRBV29-1 and TRBJ2-3, with TRBD2 matching over 7 bases. V lost 6 bases, J lost 1 base, and 1 base stayed unmatched. Germline CDR1 SQVTM, CDR2 ANQGSEA. The CDR3 consists of 12 residues. The CDR3 reads CSVAGGTDTQYF. The CDR3 DNA reads as TGCAGCGTGGCGGGGGGCACAGATACGCAGTATTTT.

This clonotype has only a few counts. The rearrangement joins TRBV6-5 to TRBJ2-5, with TRBD2 matching 10 bases. The CDR3 has 16 residues. Germline CDR1 reads MNHEY; CDR2 reads SVGAGI. Trimming removed 6 bases from V and 0 bases from J; junction bases left unmatched: 7. CDR3 nucleotides: TGTGCCAGCAGACCAGGACTAGCGGAGTACCAAGAGACCCAGTACTTC. Protein sequence: CASRPGLAEYQETQYF.

In its sample, this clonotype was seen many times. The chain recombines TRBV5-1 with TRBJ2-7; 9 nucleotides align to TRBD1. J lost 0 bases, V lost 4 bases, and 5 bases had no gene match. This CDR3 spans 15 amino acids. Germline loops: CDR1 SGHRS, CDR2 YFSETQ. For the CDR3, the DNA is TGCGCCAGCAGCGCCTGGGACAGGGCCTCCTACGAGCAGTACTTC. It yields the protein CASSAWDRASYEQYF.

This clonotype was recorded at least ten times. The V and J genes are TRBV30 and TRBJ2-2; D gene unclear. The CDR3 is made up of 11 amino acids. V dropped 8 bases and J dropped 3 bases, with 7 bases sitting between them. Germline-derived CDR1 and CDR2 are GTSNPN and SVGIG (reference sequence). The CDR3 DNA is TGTGCCGGGTATCACACCGGGGAGCTGTTTTTT. This gives the protein CAGYHTGELFF.

This clonotype was seen many times. The chain has TRBV28 and TRBJ2-1; weak D call: TRBD2 (6 bases). V lost 5 bases and J 3 bases, leaving 8 bases between the germline ends. Germline V gene lookup returns CDR1 MDHEN and CDR2 SYDVKM. This CDR3 comprises 13 residues. The DNA of the CDR3 is TGTGCCAGCAGTGGGGACTTCTACAATGAGCAGTTCTTC. Protein product: CASSGDFYNEQFF.

This clonotype has ten or more counts. J is TRBJ2-1 and V is TRBV5-1, with TRBD1 matching over 12 bases. The CDR3 length is 15 residues. Germline trimming cut 1 base from V and 10 bases from J; bases unmatched to any gene: 6. CDR1 and CDR2 from the germline V gene are SGHRS and YFSETQ. CDR3 protein: CASSLRGTGGEEQFF. In DNA form, the CDR3 reads TGCGCCAGCAGCTTGAGAGGGACAGGGGGCGAAGAGCAGTTCTTC.

This clonotype was detected only a few times. This chain uses TRBV6-2 or TRBV6-3 with TRBJ2-7; D might be TRBD1 (7 bases). The CDR3 has 15 amino acids. The V and J ends lost 2 bases and 0 bases respectively, with 11 bases between them. Germline CDR1 and CDR2: MNHEY and SVGEGT. In nucleotides, the CDR3 is TGTGCCAGCAGTTACGCCCAGGGGGGCTCCTACGAGCAGTACTTC. The encoded protein is CASSYAQGGSYEQYF.

The V call is TRBV4-2, the J call TRBJ1-1; 8 bases agree with TRBD1. Germline CDR1 LGHNA, CDR2 YNFKEQ. There are 16 residues in the CDR3. The V gene end was trimmed by 3 bases and the J gene end by 0 bases; junction bases not matched to a gene: 6. CDR3 sequence: CASSQDRVRMNTEAFF. The CDR3 bases are TGTGCCAGCAGCCAGGACAGGGTGAGGATGAACACTGAAGCTTTCTTT.

This clonotype was detected ten times or more. This chain connects TRBV5-7 to TRBJ2-3; D gene ambiguous. TRBV5-7 is noted as an ORF with a role that remains uncertain. The CDR3 covers 14 residues. V was shortened by 1 base and J by 0 bases, with 6 bases between the two germline ends. CDR3 region: CASSLKVSTDTQYF. The CDR3 DNA follows: TGTGCCAGCAGCTTGAAGGTTAGCACAGATACGCAGTATTTT.

This clonotype was recorded many times. V and J are TRBV6-1 and TRBJ2-7; perhaps D is TRBD1 or TRBD2 (5 bases each). V was shortened by 2 bases and J by 2 bases, with 16 bases between the two germline ends. Germline V gene sequence: CDR1 MNHNS, CDR2 SASEGT. The CDR3 runs to 16 residues. CDR3 nucleotides: TGTGCCAGCAGTGAAACATCGAGGGGAGATACCTACGAGCAGTACTTC. Translated: CASSETSRGDTYEQYF.

This clonotype was found many times. The rearrangement links TRBV20-1 to TRBJ2-7, with TRBD2 as a possible D gene (6 bases). The germline CDR1 and CDR2 sequences are DFQATT and SNEGSKA (reference sequence). This CDR3 has 13 amino acids. V dropped 6 bases and J dropped 7 bases, with 19 bases sitting between them. The DNA of the CDR3 is TGCAGTGCAAAACTCCGCGGGGTACGGGAGCAGTACTTC. It codes for CSAKLRGVREQYF.

This clonotype showed up many times. The V call is TRBV29-1, the J call TRBJ1-5, with a possible D match to TRBD1 (5 bases). In germline, CDR1 is SQVTM, CDR2 ANQGSEA. This CDR3 has 13 amino acids. V gave up 5 bases and J gave up 0 bases, with 8 bases separating them. The CDR3 DNA is TGCAGCGTTCAGGACACTAGCAATCAGCCCCAGCATTTT. This sequence encodes CSVQDTSNQPQHF.

The V and J genes are TRBV28 and TRBJ1-5, with 9 bases that match TRBD1. V shed 1 base and J 1 base; nucleotides not matched to a gene: 2. Germline V gene sequence: CDR1 MDHEN, CDR2 SYDVKM. CDR3 length equals 16 residues. The CDR3 sequence is CASSLSGTGSNQPQHF. The CDR3 DNA sequence: TGTGCCAGCAGTTTATCCGGGACAGGGAGCAATCAGCCCCAGCATTTT. The variable domain in full, completed from reference TRBV28 and TRBJ1-5, reads DVKVTQSSRYLVKRTGEKVFLECVQDMDHENMFWYRQDPGLGLRLIYFSYDVKMKEKGDIPEGYSVSREKKERFSLILESASTNQTSMYLCASSLSGTGSNQPQHFGDGTRLSIL.

As regards this clonotype: It may be a read error: a sequence one base away is much more abundant. This chain uses TRBV27 with TRBJ2-1; D remains unclear. The CDR3 contains 14 residues. Germline assignment: CDR1 MNHEY and CDR2 SMNVEV (reference sequence). CDR3 bases: TGTGCCAGCGGTTTAATCGGCCAATACAATGAGCAGTTCTTC. This translates into CASGLIGQYNEQFF.

This clonotype was observed many times. This rearrangement joins TRBV7-2 to TRBJ1-4; D possibly corresponds to TRBD1 (6 bases). Between the trimmed V and J ends, which lost 2 bases and 8 bases, there was a span of 9 bases. The CDR3 is 13 amino acids. Germline V lookup: CDR1 SGHTA, CDR2 FQGNSA. The CDR3 loop is CASSLNRAEKLFF. The CDR3, as DNA: TGTGCCAGCAGCTTAAACAGGGCGGAAAAACTGTTTTTT.

At least ten counts were recorded for this clonotype. This chain links TRBV20-1 with TRBJ2-7, with D possibly TRBD1 on 5 matching bases. Germline CDR1 and CDR2: DFQATT and SNEGSKA (reference sequence). The germline V and J ends were trimmed by 3 bases and 3 bases, with 15 bases remaining between them. The CDR3 consists of 14 residues. CDR3 sequence: CSASTVTAVYEQYF. The CDR3 nucleotides read TGCAGTGCTAGCACCGTGACAGCCGTCTACGAGCAGTACTTC.

With regard to this clonotype: Possible read error: a much larger clone is one base away. The DNA is omitted, as the CDR3 cannot be located on it reliably, and the CDR3 follows TCRdb's listing. The chain combines TRBV29-1 with TRBJ2-1. The length of the CDR3 is 14 amino acids, counting both ends. The V gene's germline CDR1 is SQVTM and CDR2 ANQGSEA. CDR3 sequence: CSVAGGSSYNEQLF.

This clonotype was recorded at least ten times. The gene calls are TRBV30 and TRBJ1-5; 9 bases fit TRBD1. The CDR3 is 13 residues long. V lost 3 bases, J lost 6 bases, and 3 bases stayed unmatched. Germline lookup yields CDR1 GTSNPN and CDR2 SVGIG (reference sequence). The CDR3 DNA follows: TGTGCCTGGAGGGGACAGGGCGGTCAGCCCCAGCATTTT. Translated, it gives CAWRGQGGQPQHF.